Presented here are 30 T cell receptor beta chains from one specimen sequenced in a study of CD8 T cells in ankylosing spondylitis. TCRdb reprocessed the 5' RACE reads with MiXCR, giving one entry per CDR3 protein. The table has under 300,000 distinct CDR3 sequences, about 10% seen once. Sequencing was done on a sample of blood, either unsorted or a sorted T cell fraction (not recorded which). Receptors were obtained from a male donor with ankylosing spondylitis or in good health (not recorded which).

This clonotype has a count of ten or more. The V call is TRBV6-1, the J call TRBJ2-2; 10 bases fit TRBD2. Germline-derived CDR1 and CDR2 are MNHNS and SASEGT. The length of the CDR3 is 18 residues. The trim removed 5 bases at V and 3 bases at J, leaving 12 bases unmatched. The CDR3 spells CASSRAGGPGWDTGELFF. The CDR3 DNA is TGTGCCAGCAGTAGAGCGGGAGGGCCAGGTTGGGACACCGGGGAGCTGTTTTTT.

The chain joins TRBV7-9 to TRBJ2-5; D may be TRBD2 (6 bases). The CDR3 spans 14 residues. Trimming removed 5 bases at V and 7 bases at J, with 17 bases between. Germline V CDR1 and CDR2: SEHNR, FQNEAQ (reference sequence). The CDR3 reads CASSPGGGKGTQYF. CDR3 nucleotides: TGTGCCAGCAGCCCCGGAGGAGGGAAGGGGACCCAGTACTTC.

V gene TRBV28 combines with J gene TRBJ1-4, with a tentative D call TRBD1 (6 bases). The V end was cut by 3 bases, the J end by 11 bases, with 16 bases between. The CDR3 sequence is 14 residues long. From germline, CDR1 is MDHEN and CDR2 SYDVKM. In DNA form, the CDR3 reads TGTGCCAGCAGTTTGAATGGGAACAGGGAGAAACTGTTTTTT. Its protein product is CASSLNGNREKLFF.

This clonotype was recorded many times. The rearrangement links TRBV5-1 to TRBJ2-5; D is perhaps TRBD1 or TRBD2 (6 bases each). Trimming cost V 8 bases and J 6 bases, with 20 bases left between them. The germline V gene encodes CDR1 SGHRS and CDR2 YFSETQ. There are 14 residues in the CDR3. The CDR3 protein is CASSAAQGGKTQYF. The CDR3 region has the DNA TGCGCCAGTTCAGCGGCACAGGGCGGGAAGACCCAGTACTTC.

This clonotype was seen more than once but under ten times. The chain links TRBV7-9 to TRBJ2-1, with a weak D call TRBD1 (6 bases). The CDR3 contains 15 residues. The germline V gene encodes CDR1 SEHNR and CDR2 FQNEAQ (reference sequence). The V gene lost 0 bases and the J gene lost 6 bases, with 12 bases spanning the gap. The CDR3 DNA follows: TGTGCCAGCAGCTTAGCGACAGGAGGATTCAATGAGCAGTTCTTC. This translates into CASSLATGGFNEQFF.

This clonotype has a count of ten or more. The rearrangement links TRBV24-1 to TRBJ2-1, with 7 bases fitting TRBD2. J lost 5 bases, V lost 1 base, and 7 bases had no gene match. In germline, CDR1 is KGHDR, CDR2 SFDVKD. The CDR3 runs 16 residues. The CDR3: CATSDFPSGADNEQFF. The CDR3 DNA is TGTGCCACCAGTGATTTCCCCAGCGGGGCCGACAATGAGCAGTTCTTC.

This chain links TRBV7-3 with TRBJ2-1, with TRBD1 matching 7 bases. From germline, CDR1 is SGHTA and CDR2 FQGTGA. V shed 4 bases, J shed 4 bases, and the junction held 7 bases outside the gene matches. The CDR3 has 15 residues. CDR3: CASSSNGQVYNEQFF. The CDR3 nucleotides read TGTGCCAGCAGCTCCAACGGACAGGTTTACAATGAGCAGTTCTTC.

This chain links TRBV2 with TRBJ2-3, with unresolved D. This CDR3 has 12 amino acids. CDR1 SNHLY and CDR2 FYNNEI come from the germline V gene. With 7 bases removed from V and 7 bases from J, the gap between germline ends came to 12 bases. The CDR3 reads CASKTSANTQYF. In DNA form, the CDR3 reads TGTGCCAGCAAGACCTCGGCGAATACGCAGTATTTT.

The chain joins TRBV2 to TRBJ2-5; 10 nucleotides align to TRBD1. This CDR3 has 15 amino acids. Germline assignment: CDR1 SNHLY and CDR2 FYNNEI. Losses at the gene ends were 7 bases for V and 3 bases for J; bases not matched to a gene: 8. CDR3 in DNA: TGTGCCAGCAATTTCCGGGACAGGGGAGAAGAGACCCAGTACTTC. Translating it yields CASNFRDRGEETQYF.

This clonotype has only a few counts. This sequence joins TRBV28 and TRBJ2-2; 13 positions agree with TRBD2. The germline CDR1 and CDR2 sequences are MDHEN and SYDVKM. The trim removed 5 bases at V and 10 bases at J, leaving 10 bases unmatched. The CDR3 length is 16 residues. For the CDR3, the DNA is TGTGCCAGCAGTAGCCCAACTAGCGGGAGGGCCGCGGAGCTGTTTTTT. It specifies CASSSPTSGRAAELFF.

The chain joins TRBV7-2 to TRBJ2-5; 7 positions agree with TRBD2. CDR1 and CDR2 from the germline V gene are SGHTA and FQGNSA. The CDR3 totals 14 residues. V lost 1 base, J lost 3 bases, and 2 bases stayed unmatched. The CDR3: CASSLEGTKETQYF. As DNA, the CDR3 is TGTGCCAGCAGCTTAGAAGGGACTAAAGAGACCCAGTACTTC.

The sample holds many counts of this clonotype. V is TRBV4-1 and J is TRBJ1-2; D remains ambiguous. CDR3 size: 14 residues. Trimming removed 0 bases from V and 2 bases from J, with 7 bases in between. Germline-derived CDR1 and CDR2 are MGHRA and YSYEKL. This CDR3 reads CASSQDWINYGYTF. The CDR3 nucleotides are TGCGCCAGCAGCCAAGATTGGATAAACTATGGCTACACCTTC.

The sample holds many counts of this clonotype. As DNA, the CDR3 is TGCGCCAGCAGGCTCAGCACTAGCTTACACACAGATACGCAGTATTTT. The encoded protein is CASRLSTSLHTDTQYF. The chain has TRBV5-1 and TRBJ2-3, with D possibly matching TRBD2 (6 bases). This CDR3 is built from 16 residues. Germline CDR1 is SGHRS and CDR2 is YFSETQ. The V end was cut by 5 bases, the J end by 2 bases, with 18 bases between.

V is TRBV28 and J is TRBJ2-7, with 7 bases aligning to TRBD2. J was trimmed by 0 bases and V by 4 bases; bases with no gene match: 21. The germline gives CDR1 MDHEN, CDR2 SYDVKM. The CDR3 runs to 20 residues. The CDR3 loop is CASSWSRVLKAGRGSYEQYF. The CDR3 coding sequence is TGTGCCAGCAGTTGGTCCAGGGTTTTAAAAGCGGGACGAGGCTCCTACGAGCAGTACTTC.

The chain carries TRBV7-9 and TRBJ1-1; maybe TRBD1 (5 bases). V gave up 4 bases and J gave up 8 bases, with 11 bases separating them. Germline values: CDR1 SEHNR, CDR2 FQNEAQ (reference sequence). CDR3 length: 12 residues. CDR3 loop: CASSSLGGEAFF. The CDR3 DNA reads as TGTGCCAGCAGCTCTCTTGGGGGGGAAGCTTTCTTT.

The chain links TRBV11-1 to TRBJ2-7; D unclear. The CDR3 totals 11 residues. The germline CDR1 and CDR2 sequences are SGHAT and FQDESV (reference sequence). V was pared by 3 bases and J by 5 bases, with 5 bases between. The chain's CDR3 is CASSFRDEQYF. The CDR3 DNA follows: TGTGCCAGCAGCTTTCGAGACGAGCAGTACTTC.

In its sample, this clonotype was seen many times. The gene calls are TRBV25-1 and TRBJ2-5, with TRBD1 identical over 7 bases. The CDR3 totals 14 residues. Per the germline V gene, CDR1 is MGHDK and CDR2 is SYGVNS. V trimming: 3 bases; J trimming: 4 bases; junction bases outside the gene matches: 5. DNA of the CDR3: TGTGCCAGCAGTGAGACAGGGTCTTCAGAGACCCAGTACTTC. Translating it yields CASSETGSSETQYF.

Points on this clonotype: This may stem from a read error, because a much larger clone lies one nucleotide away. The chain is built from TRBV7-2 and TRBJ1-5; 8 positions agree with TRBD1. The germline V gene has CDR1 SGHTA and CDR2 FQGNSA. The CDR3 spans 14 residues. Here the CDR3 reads CASSTGGYYQSQHF. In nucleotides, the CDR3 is TGTGCCAGCAGCACAGGGGGGTATTATCAGTCCCAGCATTTT.

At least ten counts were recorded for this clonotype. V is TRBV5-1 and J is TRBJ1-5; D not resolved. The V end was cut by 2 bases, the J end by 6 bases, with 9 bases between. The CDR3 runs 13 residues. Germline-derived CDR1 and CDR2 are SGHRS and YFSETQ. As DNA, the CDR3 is TGCGCCAGCAGCTTAATTTGGGGTCAGCCCCAGCATTTT. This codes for CASSLIWGQPQHF.

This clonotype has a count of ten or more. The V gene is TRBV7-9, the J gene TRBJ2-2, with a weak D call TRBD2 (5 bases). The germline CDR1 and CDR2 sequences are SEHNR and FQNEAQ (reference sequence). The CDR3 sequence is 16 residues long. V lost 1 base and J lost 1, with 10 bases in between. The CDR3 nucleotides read TGTGCCAGCAGCTTAGTGCCGGGGTTGAACACCGGGGAGCTGTTTTTT. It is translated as CASSLVPGLNTGELFF.

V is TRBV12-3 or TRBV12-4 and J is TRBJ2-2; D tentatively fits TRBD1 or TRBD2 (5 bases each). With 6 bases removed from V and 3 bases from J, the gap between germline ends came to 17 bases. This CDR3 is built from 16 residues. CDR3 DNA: TGTGCCAGCAGACTGTCTTCTGGGGGTGACACCGGGGAGCTGTTTTTT. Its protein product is CASRLSSGGDTGELFF.

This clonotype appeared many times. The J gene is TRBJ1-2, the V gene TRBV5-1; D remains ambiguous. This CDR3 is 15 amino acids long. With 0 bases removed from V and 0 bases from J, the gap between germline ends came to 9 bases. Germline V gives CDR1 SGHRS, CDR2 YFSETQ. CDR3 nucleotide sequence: TGCGCCAGCAGCTTGGGACTCCCCTCTAACTATGGCTACACCTTC. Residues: CASSLGLPSNYGYTF. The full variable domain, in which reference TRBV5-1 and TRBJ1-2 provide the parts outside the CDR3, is KAGVTQTPRYLIKTRGQQVTLSCSPISGHRSVSWYQQTPGQGLQFLFEYFSETQRNKGNFPGRFSGRQFSNSRSEMNVSTLELGDSALYLCASSLGLPSNYGYTFGSGTRLTVV.

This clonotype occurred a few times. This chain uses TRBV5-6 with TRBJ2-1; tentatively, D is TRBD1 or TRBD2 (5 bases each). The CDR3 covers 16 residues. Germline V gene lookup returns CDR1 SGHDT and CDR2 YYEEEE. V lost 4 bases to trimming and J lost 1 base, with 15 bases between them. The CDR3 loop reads CASSLTGTDSYNEQFF. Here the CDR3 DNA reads TGTGCCAGCAGCCTGACCGGGACCGATTCCTACAATGAGCAGTTCTTC.

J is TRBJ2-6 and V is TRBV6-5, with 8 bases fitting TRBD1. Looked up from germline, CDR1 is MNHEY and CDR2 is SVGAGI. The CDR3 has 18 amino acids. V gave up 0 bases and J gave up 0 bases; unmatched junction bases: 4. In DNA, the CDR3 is TGTGCCAGCAGTTACTCGGGGACAGGCACCTCTGGGGCCAACGTCCTGACTTTC. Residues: CASSYSGTGTSGANVLTF.

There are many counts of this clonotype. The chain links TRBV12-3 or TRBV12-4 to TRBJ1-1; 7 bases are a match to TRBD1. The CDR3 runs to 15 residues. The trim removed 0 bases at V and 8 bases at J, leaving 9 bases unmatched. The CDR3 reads CASSLAWRRGQEAFF. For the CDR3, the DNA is TGTGCCAGCAGTTTAGCCTGGCGGCGGGGACAGGAAGCTTTCTTT.

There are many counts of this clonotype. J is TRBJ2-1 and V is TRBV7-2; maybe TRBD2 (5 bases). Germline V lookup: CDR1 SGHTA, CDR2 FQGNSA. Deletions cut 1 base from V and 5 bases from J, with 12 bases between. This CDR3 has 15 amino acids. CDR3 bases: TGTGCCAGCAGCTTAGAGGCTAGCAGCCACAATGAGCAGTTCTTC. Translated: CASSLEASSHNEQFF.

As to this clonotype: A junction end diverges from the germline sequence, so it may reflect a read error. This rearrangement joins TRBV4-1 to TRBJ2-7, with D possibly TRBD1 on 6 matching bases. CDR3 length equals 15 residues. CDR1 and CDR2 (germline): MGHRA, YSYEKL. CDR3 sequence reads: CASSQDITGSFEQYF. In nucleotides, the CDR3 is TGCGCCAGCAGCCAGGACATCACAGGGTCCTTCGAGCAGTACTTC.

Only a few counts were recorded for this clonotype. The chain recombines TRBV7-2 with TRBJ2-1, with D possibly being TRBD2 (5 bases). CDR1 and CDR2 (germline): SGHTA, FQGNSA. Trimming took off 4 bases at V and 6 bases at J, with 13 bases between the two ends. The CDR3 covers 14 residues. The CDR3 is CASSSGPLANEQFF. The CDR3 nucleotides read TGTGCCAGCAGCTCCGGGCCTCTAGCCAATGAGCAGTTCTTC.

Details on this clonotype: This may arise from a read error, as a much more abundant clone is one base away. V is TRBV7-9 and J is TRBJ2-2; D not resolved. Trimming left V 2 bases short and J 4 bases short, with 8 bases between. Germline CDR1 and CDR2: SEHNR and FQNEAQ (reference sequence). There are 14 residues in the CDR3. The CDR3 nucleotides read TGTGCCAGCAGCTTACAGAGCTGCACCGGGGAGCTGTTTTTT. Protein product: CASSLQSCTGELFF. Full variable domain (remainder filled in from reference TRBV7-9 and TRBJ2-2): DTGVSQNPRHKITKRGQNVTFRCDPISEHNRLYWYRQTLGQGPEFLTYFQNEAQLEKSRLLSDRFSAERPKGSFSTLEIQRTEQGDSAMYLCASSLQSCTGELFFGEGSRLTVL.

The CDR3 protein is CASSDSSGEETQYF. In DNA form, the CDR3 reads TGCGCCAGCAGCGACTCTTCGGGAGAAGAGACCCAGTACTTC. The chain employs TRBV5-1 and TRBJ2-5; tentative D call: TRBD2 (6 bases). The ends were cut back, 4 bases at V and 3 bases at J, with 13 bases in the middle. Germline values: CDR1 SGHRS, CDR2 YFSETQ. The CDR3 is made up of 14 amino acids.